One sample yielded the 17 T cell receptor beta chains listed below, sequenced in a study of shared clonotypes between healthy human individuals (TCRdb year 2020). Library generation was performed with the immunoSEQ multiplex PCR assay. TCRdb carries this immuneACCESS record with in-frame sequences only. Its versions omit some clonotypes, under half of them owing to an unresolved V gene in the studies checked, with the rest unexplained. Within this sample are under 2,500,000 clones, with around 95% of them counted one time only. 0.1% to 0.15% of the sample is in the top ten clones. The sequenced material came from naive CD4+ T cells sorted from blood. Read against the paper, the sample's cell subset or site label means: CD45RA+ positively selected. The receptors were gathered from a man between 18 and 35 years old in good health.

The chain recombines TRBV6-6 with TRBJ2-2; D not resolved. The J call may be faulty, since TRBJ1-3 better matches the DNA end. From germline, CDR1 is MNHNY and CDR2 SVGAGI (reference sequence). This CDR3 has 11 amino acids. The CDR3 region has the DNA TGTGCAGCCCTCTCTGGAAACACCATATATTTT. Translating gives CAALSGNTIYF.

The V gene is TRBV18, the J gene TRBJ2-7; 8 bases are a match to TRBD2. The CDR3 covers 14 residues. The junction had 4 bases not matched to a gene; V was cut back by 0 bases and J by 6 bases. Germline CDR1 and CDR2: KGHSH and LQKENI. The CDR3 bases are TGTGCCAGCTCACCACCAGCGGGGGATGGCGAGCAGTACTTC. Amino acid sequence: CASSPPAGDGEQYF.

The rearrangement links TRBV18 to TRBJ1-2; D not certain. Germline V gene lookup returns CDR1 KGHSH and CDR2 LQKENI. Trimming took 3 bases from V and 7 from J, leaving 18 bases between them. The CDR3 has 15 amino acids. The CDR3 region is CASSPDLTSVGGYTF. The CDR3 DNA reads TGTGCCAGCTCACCCGACTTGACATCAGTTGGTGGCTACACCTTC. The whole variable domain, filled in from reference TRBV18 and TRBJ1-2, reads NAGVMQNPRHLVRRRGQEARLRCSPMKGHSHVYWYRQLPEEGLKFMVYLQKENIIDESGMPKERFSAEFPKEGPSILRIQQVVRGDSAAYFCASSPDLTSVGGYTFGSGTRLTVV.

This rearrangement joins TRBV19 to TRBJ1-2, with D possibly matching TRBD1 (5 bases). Germline CDR1 reads LNHDA; CDR2 reads SQIVND (reference sequence). The CDR3 is made up of 13 amino acids. With 5 bases removed from V and 6 bases from J, the gap between germline ends came to 13 bases. CDR3 nucleotides: TGTGCCAGTAGTCCGCAGGGTAGGCATGGCTACACCTTC. Protein sequence: CASSPQGRHGYTF.

The table lists this clone with a count of one. The chain uses TRBV5-1 and TRBJ2-7, with TRBD2 matching 13 bases. CDR1 is SGHRS and CDR2 is YFSETQ in the germline V gene. The V and J ends lost 3 bases and 1 base, in that order; junction bases with no gene match: 1. The CDR3 sequence is 15 residues long. CDR3 protein: CASSWGLAGSYEQYF. The DNA for the CDR3 is TGCGCCAGCAGCTGGGGACTAGCGGGGTCCTACGAGCAGTACTTC.

This rearrangement joins TRBV5-1 to TRBJ1-1; no clear D gene. This CDR3 contains 13 residues. Trimming shortened V by 1 base and J by 7 bases, and 11 bases separated the two germline ends. The germline CDR1 and CDR2 sequences are SGHRS and YFSETQ. The CDR3 sequence is CASSLLVQSEAFF. In nucleotides, the CDR3 is TGCGCCAGCAGCTTGCTGGTTCAGAGTGAAGCTTTCTTT.

The gene calls are TRBV4-3 and TRBJ1-2; D uncertain. CDR1 LGHNA and CDR2 YSLEER come from the germline V gene. V was shortened by 3 bases and J by 4 bases, with 18 bases between the two germline ends. The CDR3 extends over 16 amino acids. CDR3 DNA: TGCGCCAGCAGCCATCGCCCGGAGGGCCGGGGCTATGGCTACACCTTC. Amino acid sequence: CASSHRPEGRGYGYTF.

CDR3 sequence (DNA): TGTGCCAGCAGCCCCGGGACGGTTAGCGGGGGGTCCCAAGAGACCCAGTACTTC. It translates to CASSPGTVSGGSQETQYF. The V and J genes are TRBV7-8 and TRBJ2-5, with TRBD2 matching 10 bases. Looked up from germline, CDR1 is SGHVS and CDR2 is FQNEAQ. This CDR3 has 18 residues. V lost 5 bases and J lost 1; bases outside the gene matches: 13.

The chain combines TRBV7-8 with TRBJ2-7; 10 bases match TRBD2. Germline V gene sequence: CDR1 SGHVS, CDR2 FQNEAQ. The J segment lost 0 bases and the V segment lost 8 bases, leaving 4 bases of the junction unmatched. The CDR3 loop spans 14 amino acids. The CDR3 DNA follows: TGTGCCAGCTTTGAGCGGGGGGGCTCCTACGAGCAGTACTTC. This encodes CASFERGGSYEQYF.

The chain joins TRBV11-3 to TRBJ2-5; the D gene is possibly TRBD2 (6 bases). Trimming took off 5 bases at V and 0 bases at J, with 13 bases between the two ends. Germline values: CDR1 SGHNT, CDR2 YENEEA. The CDR3 runs 15 residues. As DNA, the CDR3 is TGTGCCAGCAGCCTCCGCGGGACCTACCAAGAGACCCAGTACTTC. Translated: CASSLRGTYQETQYF.

This clone was found once. In the same sample, other DNA sequences code for this CDR3. The chain employs TRBV9 and TRBJ1-5; D gene ambiguous. Trimming left V 0 bases short and J 0 bases short, with 7 bases between. The CDR3 extends over 15 amino acids. The germline V gene encodes CDR1 SGDLS and CDR2 YYNGEE. CDR3 amino acids: CASSVGVNSNQPQHF. In nucleotides, the CDR3 is TGTGCCAGCAGCGTAGGTGTAAATAGCAATCAGCCCCAGCATTTT.

This chain uses TRBV6-6 with TRBJ2-7, with 7 bases that match TRBD1. CDR1 is MNHNY, CDR2 SVGAGI, per germline (reference sequence). After removal of 5 bases from V and 2 bases from J, the junction contained 6 bases not matched to a gene. The CDR3 extends over 14 amino acids. CDR3 nucleotides: TGTGCCAGCAGTCTGGACAGGAAGGCCTACGAGCAGTACTTC. Amino acid sequence: CASSLDRKAYEQYF.

The chain employs TRBV11-2 and TRBJ2-2, with D tentatively TRBD1 (6 bases). The germline V and J ends were trimmed by 5 bases and 2 bases, with 12 bases remaining between them. This CDR3 spans 15 amino acids. In germline, CDR1 is SGHAT, CDR2 FQNNGV. The CDR3 coding sequence is TGTGCCAGCAGCACAGGGACATTAAACACCGGGGAGCTGTTTTTT. As protein: CASSTGTLNTGELFF.

The chain couples TRBV5-1 to TRBJ2-3; either TRBD1 or TRBD2 may supply D (5 bases each). V shed 4 bases and J shed 2 bases, with 14 bases lying between them. The CDR3 is made up of 15 amino acids. The germline V gene encodes CDR1 SGHRS and CDR2 YFSETQ. The chain's CDR3 is CASSNGAYYTDTQYF. CDR3 bases: TGCGCCAGCAGCAACGGGGCTTACTACACAGATACGCAGTATTTT.

The rearrangement joins TRBV4-3 to TRBJ2-5; D uncertain. Germline CDR1 LGHNA, CDR2 YSLEER. V was cut by 0 bases and J by 7 bases, with 15 bases left in between. This CDR3 has 15 amino acids. The CDR3 loop is CASSQDLTSVGTQYF. The CDR3 DNA reads as TGCGCCAGCAGCCAAGATCTGACCTCCGTTGGGACCCAGTACTTC.

The chain carries TRBV19 and TRBJ2-1, with D possibly matching TRBD2 (7 bases). V was cut by 7 bases and J by 0 bases, with 13 bases left in between. CDR1 and CDR2 (germline): LNHDA, SQIVND (reference sequence). The CDR3 is made up of 15 amino acids. The CDR3 DNA reads as TGTGCCAGTAACTGGGGGGGCTCCTCCTACAATGAGCAGTTCTTC. Amino acid sequence: CASNWGGSSYNEQFF.

The sample holds one count of this clone. CDR3 sequence (DNA): TGTGCCAGCAAGTACAGGGCTGACACCGGGGAGCTGTTTTTT. It translates to CASKYRADTGELFF. This sequence joins TRBV2 and TRBJ2-2; a possible D gene is TRBD1 (6 bases). Germline V lookup: CDR1 SNHLY, CDR2 FYNNEI. CDR3 length: 14 amino acids. The V gene lost 7 bases and the J gene lost 3 bases, with 12 bases spanning the gap.